A selection of T cell receptor beta chains follows, all from one sample in a study of cytomegalovirus exposure and HLA in healthy donors. The method was immunoSEQ multiplex PCR; TCRdb's version includes in-frame clones alone and lacks a portion of them. This sample has some 200,000 clones; approximately 85% occur once, and the top ten carry around 1.4%. The sample taken for sequencing was PBMCs. These receptors were obtained from a girl aged 5 to 17 in good health and CMV-seropositive. Each CDR3 is given with its conserved first and last residue.

j_call: TRBJ1-2; v_call: TRBV4-1; cdr3_aa: CASSQPTQGTNYGYTF
j_call: TRBJ2-1; v_call: TRBV4-1; cdr3_aa: CASSQEGGLARNGEQFF
j_call: TRBJ1-5; v_call: TRBV6-6; cdr3_aa: CASSYESNQPQHF
j_call: TRBJ1-1; v_call: TRBV2; cdr3_aa: CATHMETGTEAFF
j_call: TRBJ1-1; v_call: TRBV7-9; cdr3_aa: CASSPRQGQNTEAFF
j_call: TRBJ2-1; v_call: TRBV6-5; cdr3_aa: CASSYRFGDEQFF
j_call: TRBJ1-2; v_call: TRBV12-5; cdr3_aa: CASGLVGKGQGGPLYGYTF
j_call: TRBJ1-2; v_call: TRBV7-2; cdr3_aa: CASSPSTQGTYGYTF
j_call: TRBJ1-5; v_call: TRBV6-5; cdr3_aa: CASSYSRGHQPQHF
j_call: TRBJ2-3; v_call: TRBV28; cdr3_aa: CASSSGVTDTQYF
j_call: TRBJ2-4; v_call: TRBV11-2; cdr3_aa: CASSLVGPGGIQYF
j_call: TRBJ2-5; v_call: TRBV7-6; cdr3_aa: CASSLPGQETQYF
j_call: TRBJ2-7; v_call: TRBV5-6; cdr3_aa: CASSREGFTSYEQYF
j_call: TRBJ1-1; v_call: TRBV5-6; cdr3_aa: CASSQGLLNTEAFF
j_call: TRBJ2-7; v_call: TRBV7-9; cdr3_aa: CASSSKLARGPGEQYF
j_call: TRBJ1-2; v_call: TRBV29-1; cdr3_aa: CSVRSSGYTF
j_call: TRBJ2-3; v_call: TRBV10-1; cdr3_aa: CASSAGPAKDTQYF
j_call: TRBJ2-3; v_call: TRBV5-1; cdr3_aa: CASSLGTGGRTDTQYF
j_call: TRBJ2-5; v_call: TRBV11-2; cdr3_aa: CASSPHPRDQYF
j_call: TRBJ1-6; v_call: TRBV27; cdr3_aa: CASSLAQLNSPLHF
j_call: TRBJ2-3; v_call: TRBV6-4; cdr3_aa: CASSDSPTGRQYF
j_call: TRBJ2-5; v_call: TRBV13; cdr3_aa: CASSPALGGKQETQYF
j_call: TRBJ2-5; v_call: TRBV7-2; cdr3_aa: CASSLGRASGTQETQYF
j_call: TRBJ2-3; v_call: TRBV7-7; cdr3_aa: CASSPLSGGITDTQYF
j_call: TRBJ2-7; v_call: TRBV11-2; cdr3_aa: CASSSAGTGGYEQYF
j_call: TRBJ2-7; v_call: TRBV5-1; cdr3_aa: CASSLGRVRVDEQYF
j_call: TRBJ2-3; v_call: TRBV6-1; cdr3_aa: CASSGLDRGPHTDTQYF
j_call: TRBJ2-6; v_call: TRBV7-9; cdr3_aa: CASSLVVSYQNVLTF
j_call: TRBJ1-1; v_call: TRBV10-3; cdr3_aa: CAISDPGQQEKGEAFF
j_call: TRBJ1-3; v_call: TRBV30; cdr3_aa: CAWRGQGSGNTIYF
j_call: TRBJ2-1; v_call: TRBV4-3; cdr3_aa: CASSPWSGGNEQFF
j_call: TRBJ1-3; v_call: TRBV5-6; cdr3_aa: CASSLGAGTGNTIYF
j_call: TRBJ2-6; v_call: TRBV15; cdr3_aa: CATSRGSGQASSGANVLTF
j_call: TRBJ1-5; v_call: TRBV5-5; cdr3_aa: CASSLKDFSNQPQHF
j_call: TRBJ2-7; v_call: TRBV13; cdr3_aa: CASSRQGMVSYEQYF
j_call: TRBJ2-6; v_call: TRBV5-6; cdr3_aa: CASSPFSGANVLTF
j_call: TRBJ2-6; v_call: TRBV5-1; cdr3_aa: CASSPKTGTPGANVLTF
j_call: TRBJ2-3; v_call: TRBV29-1; cdr3_aa: CSATPGDTQYF
j_call: TRBJ1-1; v_call: TRBV29-1; cdr3_aa: CSVQRSGGVKNTEAFF
j_call: TRBJ1-6; v_call: TRBV4-1; cdr3_aa: CASSQGADPLHF
j_call: TRBJ1-1; v_call: TRBV5-1; cdr3_aa: CASSLYLGGTEAFF
j_call: TRBJ2-7; v_call: TRBV2; cdr3_aa: CASSLDRVGEQYF
j_call: TRBJ2-7; v_call: TRBV27; cdr3_aa: CASSLTGEAEQYF
j_call: TRBJ1-1; v_call: TRBV6-5; cdr3_aa: CASSKTENTEAFF
j_call: TRBJ1-2; v_call: TRBV10-2; cdr3_aa: CASTTASTNYGYTF
j_call: TRBJ1-2; v_call: TRBV27; cdr3_aa: CASSLYQFPSSNYGYTF
j_call: TRBJ2-7; v_call: TRBV5-1; cdr3_aa: CASSLGHSYEQYF
j_call: TRBJ1-1; v_call: TRBV14; cdr3_aa: CASSPWAAGAFF
j_call: TRBJ1-3; v_call: TRBV7-8; cdr3_aa: CASTGGNSGNTIYF
j_call: TRBJ2-7; v_call: TRBV7-6; cdr3_aa: CASSRARGNSYEQYF
j_call: TRBJ2-7; v_call: TRBV11-2; cdr3_aa: CASRTGGYEQYF
j_call: TRBJ1-5; v_call: TRBV19; cdr3_aa: CATTRGQGKEPQHF
j_call: TRBJ1-2; v_call: TRBV4-3; cdr3_aa: CASRPNRGGYGYTF
j_call: TRBJ2-2; v_call: TRBV10-3; cdr3_aa: CAISVRGQLGTGELFF
j_call: TRBJ1-2; v_call: TRBV5-6; cdr3_aa: CASSLAGGVIYGYTF
j_call: TRBJ2-1; v_call: TRBV5-4; cdr3_aa: CASNRDRGGDYNEQFF
j_call: TRBJ2-1; v_call: TRBV5-1; cdr3_aa: CASSISGSYNEQFF
j_call: TRBJ1-3; v_call: TRBV7-8; cdr3_aa: CASSLGTGSGNTIYF
j_call: TRBJ2-7; v_call: TRBV5-1; cdr3_aa: CASSPGQGIDEQYF
j_call: TRBJ2-7; v_call: TRBV13; cdr3_aa: CASSPGTGINEQYF